Listed here is a single TCR beta chain. What it binds is unknown. This sample is drawn from a study of T cell clonotyping in hematopoietic cell transplantation. Study observations and caveats: Higher Inverse Simpson Index values in graft donor and pretransplant recipient predicted broader posttransplant TCR diversity. At the given depth, recipient repertoires were over 95% de novo clonotypes. Without cell sorting, CD4 versus CD8 contributions remain unresolved. Pathologically expanded recipient clonotypes increased progressively from day 30 to day 180 as diversity fell.

TCRdb's table, derived via immunoSEQ multiplex PCR, lists solely in-frame clones and lacks some. The table lists tens of thousands of clones, 94% of them singletons, with about 0.81% in the top ten. V was shortened by 8 bases and J by 0 bases, with 7 bases between the two germline ends. Looked up from germline, CDR1 is SNHLY and CDR2 is FYNNEI. This CDR3 contains 12 residues. The sample consisted of peripheral blood mononuclear cells. The receptor was isolated from a woman in her forties or fifties in good health. Some clones in this sample may be carry-over from other donors' samples. The chain uses TRBV2 and TRBJ1-1, with no clear D. CDR3 loop: CASAALNTEAFF. DNA of the CDR3: TGTGCCAGCGCCGCATTGAACACTGAAGCTTTCTTT.